The present TCR beta chain was sequenced within a study of shared clonotypes between healthy human individuals (dated by TCRdb to between 2020 and 2021). Turning to the overall study: The cohort included three men and two women between 18 and 49 years of age. To estimate repertoire size and how much clonotypes are shared between individuals, the study performed deep sequencing of blood TCR repertoires from 4 to 6 healthy adults. Different laboratories and diverse techniques were used to prepare libraries and sequence TCR repertoires, to increase sequencing depth and limit assay-specific biases. For each donor, CD4 naive and CD4 memory were each run on three plates, CD8 naive on two plates, and CD8 memory on one plate. Each donor's leukapheresis produced roughly between roughly 0.94 and 9.5 billion PBMCs.

For the CD8 naive samples, CD45RO-negative cells were positively selected for CCR7, yielding a CD45RA+CCR7+ population from which TemRA cells were excluded. Donors were healthy HIV-negative adults with no recently reported acute infections or vaccinations. Every donor was a Caucasian adult residing in Nashville, Tennessee, USA. Blood was collected by leukapheresis, and PBMCs were isolated by Ficoll-Histopaque density gradient centrifugation and then cryopreserved in liquid nitrogen vapor phase. Analytical flow cytometry was used to check the purity and quantity of every magnetically sorted T cell population. Each sorted fraction had its genomic DNA isolated and then quantified by UV absorbance on a Nanodrop 2000c. Using the deep immunoSEQ assay, multiplex PCR amplified TCR CDR3 regions from genomic DNA. Extracted genomic DNA from each cell subset was distributed evenly across all wells of several immunoSEQ 96-well plates, and each plate was treated as a replicate. For sorted subsets, roughly 200 ng of genomic DNA, equivalent to some 30,000 T cell genomes, went into each replicate PCR. The purified libraries were quantified using a Qubit 3.0 fluorometer, sized with a Bioanalyzer 2100, and then quantified again using the KAPA Library Quantification kit. Each immunoSEQ 96-well plate was sequenced on its own single-read 150-cycle Illumina NextSeq 550 flow cell. From the authors' description of their analysis: Because the immunoSEQ output included only junctional sequences and no quality scores, the filtering could not be the same as the filtering used for full-length reads. Sequences were annotated with PyIR, a Python wrapper for IgBLAST v1.9, using IMGT germline references to assign V/J genes and CDR3. Reads were removed for weak V/J assignments (E-value above 1e-6), missing CDR3, stop codons, out-of-frame junctions, or ambiguous translated residues. V3J clonotypes were defined as sequences sharing an identical inferred V gene, J gene, and CDR3 amino acid sequence. To compute the percentage overlap between repertoires, the number of shared unique clonotypes was divided by the size of the smaller repertoire. Richness of each repertoire was evaluated using RTK rarefaction, the Chao1 estimator, and Recon v2.1 estimates of unobserved clonotypes. OLGA was used to compute generation probabilities for all TCRbeta clonotypes that the gDNA method yielded from a few donors. The clones in this table, taken by TCRdb from immuneACCESS, are in-frame only. Not every clone is retained; where verified, under half of the shortfall comes from an unresolved V gene, and the cause of the rest is unknown. V, J and clone size were drawn from that table, and D and trimming were deduced from the DNA. This sample holds about 2.1 million clones; about 92% were observed only once. The top ten constitute over 1.5% of the sample.

On the study overall, not on this receptor specifically: Only blood was sampled, and tissue TCR repertoires likely differ from those in blood. Clonotypes shared by all four sorted-subset donors showed higher generation probabilities than non-shared clonotypes. Because the study included only a small number of donors, the genetic and exposure-history diversity represented was limited. Larger estimated clonotype richness was generally found for naive subsets than for memory subsets. Incomplete sequencing was indicated by rarefaction of sorted-subset datasets, despite the large sequencing depth. When four donors were compared, the shared fraction of clonotypes was about 5.5% for naive CD4, over 3% for naive CD8, roughly 2.5% for memory CD4, and around 0.4% for memory CD8. Pairwise subsampling led to the expectation that sequencing depth would affect the degree of clonotype sharing among donors.

About this clone itself: The antigen it binds to is not known. It has no much larger one-base neighbor in the sample; base qualities were not kept.

The CDR3, cysteine through phenylalanine, is 16 amino acids long. The kept DNA is CDR3 alone, 48 bases in frame from the first base. Trimming takes 5 bases from V and 5 bases from J, and the germline ends sit 19 bases apart. In the germline V gene (reference sequence), CDR1 corresponds to SEHNR and CDR2 to FQNEAQ. This receptor was taken from a man between 18 and 29 years old in good health. Some clones in this sample may be carry-over from other donors' samples. Sequenced: naive CD8+ T cells from PBMCs. The cell subset or site label on this specimen signifies: CD45RA+CCR7+. Here the chain combines TRBV7-9 and TRBJ2-1, with TRBD2 tentatively as D gene (6 bases match). The bases are TGTGCCAGCAGCCCCTATCTGGAGGGGCCGAACAATGAGCAGTTCTTC. Translated, it reads CASSPYLEGPNNEQFF.